The 25 T cell receptor beta chains below all came from one sample that was sequenced in a study of blood T cell repertoires in COVID-19. Sequenced by immunoSEQ multiplex PCR; TCRdb stores in-frame clones only, minus some. Here the sample spans approximately 170,000 clones, approximately 81% being singletons. Sequenced input: PBMCs or T cells enriched from blood (not recorded which). The receptors were gathered from a woman aged 50 to 60 who had recovered from COVID-19.

A note on this clone: A junction end diverges from the germline sequence, so it may reflect a read error. J is TRBJ2-1 and V is TRBV11-3, with TRBD2 matching over 8 bases. Germline CDR1 is SGHNT and CDR2 is YENEEA. This CDR3 has 16 residues. The CDR3 sequence is CASASGGRTSYNEQFF. DNA of the CDR3: TGTGCCAGCGCCAGCGGGGGCAGAACGTCCTATAATGAGCAGTTCTTC. Together with reference TRBV11-3 and TRBJ2-1, the CDR3 gives the full variable domain: EAGVVQSPRYKIIEKKQPVAFWCNPISGHNTLYWYLQNLGQGPELLIRYENEEAVDDSQLPKDRFSAERLKGVDSTLKIQPAELGDSAVYLCASASGGRTSYNEQFFGPGTRLTVL.

V and J are TRBV7-2 and TRBJ2-7; 12 positions agree with TRBD2. J gave up 7 bases and V 5 bases, and 15 bases lay outside the gene matches. The CDR3 spans 17 residues. Germline-derived CDR1 and CDR2 are SGHTA and FQGNSA. CDR3: CASSQTGPTSGGREQYF. The CDR3 DNA is TGTGCCAGCAGCCAAACCGGCCCGACTAGCGGGGGACGGGAGCAGTACTTC. Using reference TRBV7-2 and TRBJ2-7 for the parts outside the CDR3, the full variable domain is GAGVSQSPSNKVTEKGKDVELRCDPISGHTALYWYRQSLGQGLEFLIYFQGNSAPDKSGLPSDRFSAERTGGSVSTLTIQRTQQEDSAVYLCASSQTGPTSGGREQYFGPGTRLTVT.

The chain links TRBV28 to TRBJ1-5; D is undetermined. Germline assignment: CDR1 MDHEN and CDR2 SYDVKM. The CDR3 has 16 amino acids. V was clipped by 4 bases and J by 9 bases, with 22 bases between them. The CDR3 region is CASSSPSNPLSPPQHF. CDR3 DNA sequence: TGTGCCAGCAGTTCCCCCTCGAACCCCCTTAGTCCGCCCCAGCATTTT.

Comments on this clone: Different DNA sequences within this sample yield the same CDR3. The rearrangement links TRBV18 to TRBJ2-7; possible D gene TRBD2, 6 bases. Germline CDR1 is KGHSH and CDR2 is LQKENI. This CDR3 contains 12 residues. V lost 3 bases and J lost 3, with 6 bases in between. CDR3 amino acids: CASSPGGYEQYF. The CDR3 DNA follows: TGTGCCAGCTCACCGGGGGGCTACGAGCAGTACTTC.

The rearrangement uses TRBV28 and TRBJ1-6; a possible D gene is TRBD1 (6 bases). Germline V gene lookup returns CDR1 MDHEN and CDR2 SYDVKM. V lost 5 bases and J lost 7, with 15 bases in between. The CDR3 loop spans 15 amino acids. CDR3 residues: CASSGSEGENSPLHF. As DNA, the CDR3 is TGTGCCAGCAGTGGGAGTGAGGGGGAGAATTCACCCCTCCACTTT. The entire variable domain, with the rest obtained from reference TRBV28 and TRBJ1-6, is as follows: DVKVTQSSRYLVKRTGEKVFLECVQDMDHENMFWYRQDPGLGLRLIYFSYDVKMKEKGDIPEGYSVSREKKERFSLILESASTNQTSMYLCASSGSEGENSPLHFGNGTRLTVT.

This chain uses TRBV4-3 with TRBJ2-3; D not certain. Germline CDR1 is LGHNA and CDR2 is YSLEER. This CDR3 contains 15 residues. Trimming stripped 5 bases from V and 4 bases from J, with 16 bases between. The CDR3 DNA sequence: TGCGCCAGCAGCTCCCAAGTGACTTCCTCAGATACGCAGTATTTT. Protein sequence: CASSSQVTSSDTQYF.

The sample holds one count of this clone. The genes are TRBV7-3 and TRBJ1-6; no firm D call. The V end lost 2 bases, the J end lost 3 bases, and 8 bases lay between the germline ends. Germline V gene lookup returns CDR1 SGHTA and CDR2 FQGTGA. There are 15 residues in the CDR3. CDR3 sequence reads: CASSLGPSYNSPLHF. CDR3 nucleotide sequence: TGTGCCAGCAGCTTAGGGCCGAGCTATAATTCACCCCTCCACTTT.

J is TRBJ2-7 and V is TRBV7-8, with TRBD1 matching 10 bases. The CDR3 extends over 15 amino acids. J was trimmed by 2 bases and V by 7 bases; bases with no gene match: 8. Germline loops: CDR1 SGHVS, CDR2 FQNEAQ. CDR3 sequence: CASTPGTGVTYEQYF. The CDR3 coding sequence is TGTGCCAGCACCCCCGGGACAGGGGTTACCTACGAGCAGTACTTC.

The V gene is TRBV9, the J gene TRBJ1-1; the D is unclear. Trimming removed 4 bases at V and 1 base at J, with 14 bases between. This CDR3 has 15 residues. CDR1 and CDR2 from the germline V gene are SGDLS and YYNGEE. This chain's CDR3 is CASSPNTGGNTEAFF. The CDR3 bases are TGTGCCAGCAGCCCAAATACCGGTGGGAACACTGAAGCTTTCTTT.

The CDR3 here is CASFSERRTDRNQPQHF. CDR3 sequence (DNA): TGTGCCAGCTTTAGTGAACGGAGGACAGATCGCAATCAGCCCCAGCATTTT. The chain is built from TRBV2 and TRBJ1-5, with a weak D call TRBD1 (6 bases). The CDR3 is made up of 17 amino acids. Trimming stripped 8 bases from V and 2 bases from J, with 22 bases between. Germline V gene lookup returns CDR1 SNHLY and CDR2 FYNNEI.

This chain connects TRBV10-2 to TRBJ1-1; unclear D gene. The V end was cut by 6 bases, the J end by 5 bases, with 19 bases between. Germline V gene lookup returns CDR1 WSHSY and CDR2 SAAADI. The CDR3 is 15 amino acids. CDR3 amino acids: CASSQPGGRWTEAFF. For the CDR3, the DNA is TGCGCCAGCAGCCAACCGGGAGGGCGGTGGACTGAAGCTTTCTTT.

The genes are TRBV18 and TRBJ2-7, with 9 bases aligning to TRBD1. CDR3 size: 14 residues. Germline lookup yields CDR1 KGHSH and CDR2 LQKENI. Trimming at V came to 4 bases and at J to 4 bases, leaving 5 bases not matched to a gene. The chain's CDR3 is CASSLGQGLYEQYF. CDR3 DNA sequence: TGTGCCAGCTCACTAGGACAGGGGTTGTACGAGCAGTACTTC.

The chain carries TRBV16 and TRBJ1-1, with a tentative D call TRBD1 (6 bases). Trimming left V 0 bases short and J 6 bases short, with 8 bases between. Per the germline V gene, CDR1 is KGHSY and CDR2 is FQNENV. There are 13 residues in the CDR3. This CDR3 is CASSQSGGPEAFF. The CDR3 nucleotides are TGTGCCAGCAGCCAATCGGGGGGGCCTGAAGCTTTCTTT.

This clone appeared a single time. The chain links TRBV19 to TRBJ2-6; a weak D match, TRBD1 (6 bases). Trimming removed 5 bases at V and 0 bases at J, with 26 bases between. The CDR3 extends over 21 amino acids. Germline CDR1 reads LNHDA; CDR2 reads SQIVND (reference sequence). The CDR3 here is CASSPPLNPQGVLSGANVLTF. Here the CDR3 DNA reads TGTGCCAGTAGTCCCCCACTGAACCCACAGGGAGTTCTCTCTGGGGCCAACGTCCTGACTTTC.

The V and J genes are TRBV7-2 and TRBJ1-6, with D uncertain. From germline, CDR1 is SGHTA and CDR2 FQGNSA. The CDR3 runs to 14 residues. V lost 2 bases to trimming and J lost 7 bases, with 9 bases between them. This CDR3 reads CASSLRLTNSPLHF. CDR3 nucleotides: TGTGCCAGCAGCTTAAGACTGACGAATTCACCCCTCCACTTT.

This clone was seen more than once but under ten times. The chain joins TRBV5-1 to TRBJ1-1; D call uncertain. In germline, CDR1 is SGHRS, CDR2 YFSETQ. V shed 0 bases and J shed 2 bases, with 8 bases lying between them. The CDR3 spans 14 residues. CDR3 sequence (DNA): TGCGCCAGCAGCTTGGACTTAATTAACACTGAAGCTTTCTTT. Translation: CASSLDLINTEAFF.

The chain links TRBV11-2 to TRBJ1-3; D is uncertain. Per germline, CDR1 SGHAT and CDR2 FQNNGV. CDR3 length: 14 amino acids. Trimming took 3 bases from V and 2 from J, leaving 8 bases between them. CDR3 amino acids: CASSLQWPGNTIYF. CDR3 in DNA: TGTGCCAGCAGCTTGCAGTGGCCTGGAAACACCATATATTTT.

The chain joins TRBV21-1 to TRBJ1-6; the DNA was not compared with TRBD1, the D call given in the table. TRBV21-1 represents a pseudogene. There are 17 residues in the CDR3. CDR3 residues: CASSFRDRGAYNSPLHF. The CDR3 DNA reads TGTGCCAGCAGCTTCCGGGACAGGGGTGCCTATAATTCACCCCTCCACTTT.

V gene TRBV7-9 combines with J gene TRBJ2-1; a possible D gene is TRBD2 (5 bases). The CDR3 contains 16 residues. V lost 3 bases to trimming and J lost 4 bases, with 16 bases between them. Germline V gives CDR1 SEHNR, CDR2 FQNEAQ (reference sequence). The CDR3 spells CASSLGSGRVYNEQFF. CDR3 nucleotides: TGTGCCAGCAGCTTGGGCAGCGGACGCGTTTACAATGAGCAGTTCTTC.

J is TRBJ1-5 and V is TRBV5-6; D possibly corresponds to TRBD1 (6 bases). Germline V gene data show CDR1 as SGHDT and CDR2 as YYEEEE. V was clipped by 2 bases and J by 4 bases, with 13 bases between them. The CDR3 extends over 15 amino acids. Written as DNA, the CDR3 is TGTGCCAGCAGCTTACGCACAGGGCTAAATCAGCCCCAGCATTTT. It is translated as CASSLRTGLNQPQHF.

This clone was picked up a small number of times. The chain joins TRBV4-2 to TRBJ2-3; 7 positions agree with TRBD2. The CDR3 consists of 16 residues. Per the germline V gene, CDR1 is LGHNA and CDR2 is YNFKEQ. Trimming took 1 base from V and 5 from J; bases not matched to a gene: 9. CDR3 protein: CASSQVRAGAGDTQYF. The DNA for the CDR3 is TGTGCCAGCAGCCAAGTTCGTGCGGGAGCGGGAGATACGCAGTATTTT.

This clone was counted between two and nine times. The chain uses TRBV19 and TRBJ1-2; D is ambiguous. The V and J ends lost 3 bases and 4 bases respectively, with 9 bases between them. This CDR3 is built from 13 residues. Germline-derived CDR1 and CDR2 are LNHDA and SQIVND (reference sequence). CDR3 residues: CASSIMGSYGYTF. The CDR3, as DNA: TGTGCCAGTAGTATCATGGGGAGCTATGGCTACACCTTC.

The chain couples TRBV13 to TRBJ1-6, with 9 bases fitting TRBD1. The CDR3 contains 13 residues. Germline V gene lookup returns CDR1 PRHDT and CDR2 FYEKMQ (reference sequence). V gave up 4 bases and J gave up 11 bases; unmatched junction bases: 3. Here the CDR3 DNA reads TGTGCCAGCAGCTCGGACAGGGGTACACCCCTCCACTTT. Its protein is CASSSDRGTPLHF.

The chain recombines TRBV28 with TRBJ1-5, with unresolved D. Per germline, CDR1 MDHEN and CDR2 SYDVKM. There are 16 residues in the CDR3. Trimming removed 0 bases from V and 4 bases from J, with 13 bases in between. The chain's CDR3 is CASSLWAVFKNQPQHF. DNA for the CDR3: TGTGCCAGCAGTTTATGGGCGGTGTTCAAAAATCAGCCCCAGCATTTT.

This sequence joins TRBV19 and TRBJ2-3; D is ambiguous. This CDR3 region has 15 residues. Germline-derived CDR1 and CDR2 are LNHDA and SQIVND (reference sequence). Trimming pared 3 bases from V and 6 bases from J, leaving 16 bases between. CDR3 sequence reads: CASSIRNELVDTQYF. The CDR3 nucleotides read TGTGCCAGTAGTATCCGTAATGAACTTGTCGATACGCAGTATTTT.